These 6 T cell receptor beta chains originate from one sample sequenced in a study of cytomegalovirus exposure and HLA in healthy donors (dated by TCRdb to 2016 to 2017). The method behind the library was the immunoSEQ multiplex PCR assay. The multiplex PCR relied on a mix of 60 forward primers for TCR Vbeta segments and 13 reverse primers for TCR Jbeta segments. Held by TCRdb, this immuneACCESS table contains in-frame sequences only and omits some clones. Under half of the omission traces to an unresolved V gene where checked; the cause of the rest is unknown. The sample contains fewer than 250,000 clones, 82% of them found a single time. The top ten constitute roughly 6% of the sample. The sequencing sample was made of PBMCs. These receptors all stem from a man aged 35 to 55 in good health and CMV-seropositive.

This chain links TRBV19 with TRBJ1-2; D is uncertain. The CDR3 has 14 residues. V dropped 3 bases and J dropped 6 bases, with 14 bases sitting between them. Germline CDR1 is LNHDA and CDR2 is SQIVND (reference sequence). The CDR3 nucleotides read TGTGCCAGTAGTATCAGAGGAGGGAGTAATGGCTACACCTTC. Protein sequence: CASSIRGGSNGYTF.

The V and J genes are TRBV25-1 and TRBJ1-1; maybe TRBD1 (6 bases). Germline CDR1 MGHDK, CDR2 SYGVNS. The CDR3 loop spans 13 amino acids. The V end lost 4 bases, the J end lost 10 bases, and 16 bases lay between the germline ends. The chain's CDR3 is CASSARGQCLAFF. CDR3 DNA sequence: TGTGCCAGCAGTGCCCGCGGACAGTGCTTAGCTTTCTTT.

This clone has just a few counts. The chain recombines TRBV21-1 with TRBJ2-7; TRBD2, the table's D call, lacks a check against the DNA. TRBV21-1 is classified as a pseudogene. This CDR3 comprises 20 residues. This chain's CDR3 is CASSKDIRSASGTQAYEQYV. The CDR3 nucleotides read TGTGCCAGCAGCAAAGATATTCGTTCGGCTAGCGGGACACAGGCCTACGAGCAGTACGTC.

CDR3 bases: TGTGCCAGCAGCTTAGAACAGGGCAACTATGGCTACACCTTC. This codes for CASSLEQGNYGYTF. J is TRBJ1-2 and V is TRBV7-9, with D possibly TRBD1 on 6 matching bases. Germline V gene data show CDR1 as SEHNR and CDR2 as FQNEAQ (reference sequence). This CDR3 has 14 residues. The V end was cut by 1 base, the J end by 2 bases, with 8 bases between. The variable domain in full, with the rest retrieved from reference TRBV7-9 and TRBJ1-2, is DTGVSQNPRHKITKRGQNVTFRCDPISEHNRLYWYRQTLGQGPEFLTYFQNEAQLEKSRLLSDRFSAERPKGSFSTLEIQRTEQGDSAMYLCASSLEQGNYGYTFGSGTRLTVV.

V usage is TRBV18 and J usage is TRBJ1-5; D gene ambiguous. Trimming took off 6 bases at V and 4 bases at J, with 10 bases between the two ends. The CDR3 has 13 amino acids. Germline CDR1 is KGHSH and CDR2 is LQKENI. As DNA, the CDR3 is TGTGCCAGCTCCGAACGGCGGAATCAGCCCCAGCATTTT. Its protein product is CASSERRNQPQHF.

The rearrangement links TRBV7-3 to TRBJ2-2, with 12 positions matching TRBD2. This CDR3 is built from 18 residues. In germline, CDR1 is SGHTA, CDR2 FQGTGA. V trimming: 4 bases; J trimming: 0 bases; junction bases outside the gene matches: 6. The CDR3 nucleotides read TGTGCCAGCAGCTCCAGGACTAGCGGGATGACGAACACCGGGGAGCTGTTTTTT. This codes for CASSSRTSGMTNTGELFF.